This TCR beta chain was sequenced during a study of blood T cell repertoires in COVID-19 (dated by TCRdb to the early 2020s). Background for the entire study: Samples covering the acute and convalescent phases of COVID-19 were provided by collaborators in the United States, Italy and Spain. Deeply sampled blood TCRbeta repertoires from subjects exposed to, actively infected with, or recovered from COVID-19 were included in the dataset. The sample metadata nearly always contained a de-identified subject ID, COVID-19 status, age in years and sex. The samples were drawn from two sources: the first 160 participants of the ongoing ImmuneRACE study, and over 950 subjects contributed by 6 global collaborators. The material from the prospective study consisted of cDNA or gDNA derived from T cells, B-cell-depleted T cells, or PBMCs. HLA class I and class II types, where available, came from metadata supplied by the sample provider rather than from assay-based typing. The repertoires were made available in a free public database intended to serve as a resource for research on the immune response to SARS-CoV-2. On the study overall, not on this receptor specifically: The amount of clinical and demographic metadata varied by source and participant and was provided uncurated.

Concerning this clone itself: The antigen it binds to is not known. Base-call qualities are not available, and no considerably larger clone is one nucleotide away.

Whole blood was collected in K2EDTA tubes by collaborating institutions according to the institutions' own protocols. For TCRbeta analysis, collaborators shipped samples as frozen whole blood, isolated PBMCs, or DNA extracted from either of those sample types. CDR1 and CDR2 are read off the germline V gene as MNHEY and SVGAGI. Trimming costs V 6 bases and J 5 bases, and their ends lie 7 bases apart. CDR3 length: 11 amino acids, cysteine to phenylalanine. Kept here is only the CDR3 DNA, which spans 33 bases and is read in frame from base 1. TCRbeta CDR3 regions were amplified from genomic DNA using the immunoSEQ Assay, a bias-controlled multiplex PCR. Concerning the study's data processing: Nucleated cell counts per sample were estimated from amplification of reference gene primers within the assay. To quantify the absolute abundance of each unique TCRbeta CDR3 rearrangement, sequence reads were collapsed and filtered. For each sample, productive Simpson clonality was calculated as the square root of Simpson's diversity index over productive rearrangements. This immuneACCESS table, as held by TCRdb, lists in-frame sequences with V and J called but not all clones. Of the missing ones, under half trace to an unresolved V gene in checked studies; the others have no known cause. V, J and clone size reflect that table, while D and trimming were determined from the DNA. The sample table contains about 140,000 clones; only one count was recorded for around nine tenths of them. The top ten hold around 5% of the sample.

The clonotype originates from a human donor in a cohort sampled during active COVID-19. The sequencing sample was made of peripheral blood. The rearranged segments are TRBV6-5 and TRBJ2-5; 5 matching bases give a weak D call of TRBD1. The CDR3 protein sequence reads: CASSKGETQYF. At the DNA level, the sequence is TGTGCCAGCAGCAAGGGGGAGACCCAGTACTTC.